A single sample gave rise to the 17 T cell receptor beta chains below, sequenced in a study of blood T cell repertoires in COVID-19. Data came from immunoSEQ multiplex PCR; TCRdb stores just in-frame clones and leaves some out. This sample has about 190,000 clones; 65% to 80% occur once, and the top ten carry roughly 12%. Sequencing was performed on peripheral blood. The receptors shown here come from a man aged 45-65 years who had recovered from COVID-19.

The CDR3 nucleotides read TGTGCCGCTGGGAGACAGGGGGCGGAAGAGACCCAGTACTTC. Amino acids: CAAGRQGAEETQYF. The chain joins TRBV10-3 to TRBJ2-5; 10 positions match TRBD1. Trimming removed 11 bases from V and 3 bases from J; junction bases left unmatched: 9. CDR3 length: 14 amino acids. Germline V CDR1 and CDR2: ENHRY, SYGVKD.

The J gene is TRBJ1-5, the V gene TRBV28; TRBD1 is a possible D gene (5 bases). The V end was cut by 1 base, the J end by 3 bases, with 16 bases between. From germline, CDR1 is MDHEN and CDR2 SYDVKM. This CDR3 has 17 residues. CDR3 loop: CASSLYQGGVTNQPQHF. In DNA, the CDR3 is TGTGCCAGCAGTTTATATCAGGGAGGGGTGACCAATCAGCCCCAGCATTTT.

The sample holds a few counts of this clone. The chain has TRBV5-1 and TRBJ1-3, with 7 bases fitting TRBD1. The germline V gene has CDR1 SGHRS and CDR2 YFSETQ. CDR3 length: 14 amino acids. V shed 4 bases and J 8 bases; nucleotides not matched to a gene: 9. The CDR3 protein is CASSREGQRDTIYF. In DNA form, the CDR3 reads TGCGCCAGCAGCCGTGAGGGACAGAGGGACACCATATATTTT.

The table lists this clone with a count of one. This sequence joins TRBV6-2 or TRBV6-3 and TRBJ2-1; D is perhaps TRBD1 (6 bases). The CDR3 runs 13 residues. Trimming took 5 bases from V and 16 from J, leaving 21 bases between them. Germline V lookup: CDR1 MNHEY, CDR2 SVGEGT. The CDR3 coding sequence is TGTGCCAGCAGTGATTACAGGGTTATTGGGGTATTCTTC. Encoded protein: CASSDYRVIGVFF.

The chain joins TRBV27 to TRBJ2-1, with 7 bases fitting TRBD2. With 0 bases clipped from V and 8 bases from J, the junction kept 16 bases outside the gene matches. This CDR3 region has 18 residues. Germline V lookup: CDR1 MNHEY, CDR2 SMNVEV (reference sequence). The CDR3 region is CASSLSRTRVTSADEQFF. The CDR3 bases are TGTGCCAGCAGTTTATCGCGGACTAGGGTAACGAGCGCAGATGAGCAGTTCTTC.

The V call is TRBV27, the J call TRBJ2-7, with a possible D match to TRBD1 (5 bases). Trimming took 4 bases from V and 5 from J, leaving 21 bases between them. CDR1 and CDR2 from the germline V gene are MNHEY and SMNVEV (reference sequence). The CDR3 sequence is 16 residues long. The CDR3 coding sequence is TGTGCCAGCAGTTCACCTAGTAAGGCAGGGAACGACGAGCAGTACTTC. It translates to CASSSPSKAGNDEQYF.

The genes are TRBV5-4 and TRBJ2-1, with D hard to call. Per germline, CDR1 SGHNT and CDR2 YYREEE (reference sequence). This CDR3 comprises 18 residues. Deletions cut 2 bases from V and 0 bases from J, with 18 bases between. CDR3 in amino acids: CASSFGSSTASSYNEQFF. CDR3 nucleotide sequence: TGTGCCAGCAGCTTCGGGTCGTCGACCGCGAGCTCCTACAATGAGCAGTTCTTC.

V usage is TRBV5-4 and J usage is TRBJ2-5; TRBD1 is a possible D gene (7 bases). Trimming left V 10 bases short and J 7 bases short, with 17 bases between. The V gene's germline CDR1 is SGHNT and CDR2 YYREEE (reference sequence). There are 12 residues in the CDR3. In DNA, the CDR3 is TGTGCCGGCGGGGCAGGGGGTAGGACCCAGTACTTC. It translates to CAGGAGGRTQYF.

This chain connects TRBV9 to TRBJ1-1, with 8 bases matching TRBD1. Unmatched junction bases numbered 7, after V lost 0 bases and J lost 9 bases. The length of the CDR3 is 14 residues. Germline V gene sequence: CDR1 SGDLS, CDR2 YYNGEE. CDR3 nucleotides: TGTGCCAGCAGCGTAGGCGGACAGGGAGGTAAAGCTTTCTTT. Protein: CASSVGGQGGKAFF.

The chain combines TRBV5-1 with TRBJ2-7; possible D gene TRBD1, 5 bases. CDR1 SGHRS and CDR2 YFSETQ come from the germline V gene. V was clipped by 2 bases and J by 3 bases, with 12 bases between them. CDR3 length equals 14 residues. As DNA, the CDR3 is TGCGCCAGCAGCTTCAGGGATAACAACTACGAGCAGTACTTC. Its protein is CASSFRDNNYEQYF.

The gene calls are TRBV19 and TRBJ2-5, with D tentatively TRBD2 (6 bases). This CDR3 region has 15 residues. Germline CDR1 LNHDA, CDR2 SQIVND (reference sequence). V was trimmed by 4 bases and J by 2 bases, leaving 14 bases between them. The CDR3 DNA sequence: TGTGCCAGTAGTAAACCCGGGACTTTACAAGAGACCCAGTACTTC. As protein: CASSKPGTLQETQYF.

The CDR3 nucleotides read TGTGCCTACGGGGAGGTAAAACTGTTTTTT. Translated, it gives CAYGEVKLFF. The V gene is TRBV30, the J gene TRBJ1-4; unclear D gene. The CDR3 totals 10 residues. Per the germline V gene, CDR1 is GTSNPN and CDR2 is SVGIG (reference sequence). The V end was cut by 7 bases, the J end by 10 bases, with 10 bases between.

The V gene is TRBV12-3 or TRBV12-4, the J gene TRBJ1-2, with 8 bases aligning to TRBD1. Trimming cost V 4 bases and J 6 bases; bases outside gene matches: 4. The CDR3 is made up of 13 amino acids. CDR3 sequence (DNA): TGTGCCAGCAGTTCGGGACAGGCAGATGGCTACACCTTC. Translated: CASSSGQADGYTF.

J is TRBJ2-1 and V is TRBV7-6, with D perhaps matching TRBD2 (7 bases). This CDR3 is 17 amino acids long. Trimming removed 8 bases at V and 1 base at J, with 21 bases between. In germline, CDR1 is SGHVS, CDR2 FNYEAQ. The CDR3 region has the DNA TGTGCCAGCGGCGAGGGAGGGGGGGTAACTTCCTACAATGAGCAGTTCTTC. It encodes CASGEGGGVTSYNEQFF.

J is TRBJ2-7 and V is TRBV4-3; 7 nucleotides line up with TRBD2. Germline trimming cut 0 bases from V and 6 bases from J; bases unmatched to any gene: 8. The CDR3 is 15 residues long. Germline loops: CDR1 LGHNA, CDR2 YSLEER. The CDR3 nucleotides read TGCGCCAGCAGCCAAGATCGGCGACTAGCAGGCGAGCAGTACTTC. Protein product: CASSQDRRLAGEQYF.

This clone turned up a few times. The chain has TRBV6-5 and TRBJ2-3; D remains ambiguous. V was clipped by 2 bases and J by 3 bases, with 6 bases between them. Germline assignment: CDR1 MNHEY and CDR2 SVGAGI. The CDR3 contains 13 residues. The DNA of the CDR3 is TGTGCCAGCAGTTACGCAGTTACAGATACGCAGTATTTT. As protein: CASSYAVTDTQYF.

The rearrangement joins TRBV7-9 to TRBJ1-3; 8 bases are shared with TRBD1. The trim removed 5 bases at V and 4 bases at J, leaving 7 bases unmatched. Germline CDR1 reads SEHNR; CDR2 reads FQNEAQ (reference sequence). This CDR3 comprises 15 residues. The CDR3 DNA sequence: TGTGCCAGCAGCGCCACACAGGGGGGAGGAAACACCATATATTTT. Its translation is CASSATQGGGNTIYF.